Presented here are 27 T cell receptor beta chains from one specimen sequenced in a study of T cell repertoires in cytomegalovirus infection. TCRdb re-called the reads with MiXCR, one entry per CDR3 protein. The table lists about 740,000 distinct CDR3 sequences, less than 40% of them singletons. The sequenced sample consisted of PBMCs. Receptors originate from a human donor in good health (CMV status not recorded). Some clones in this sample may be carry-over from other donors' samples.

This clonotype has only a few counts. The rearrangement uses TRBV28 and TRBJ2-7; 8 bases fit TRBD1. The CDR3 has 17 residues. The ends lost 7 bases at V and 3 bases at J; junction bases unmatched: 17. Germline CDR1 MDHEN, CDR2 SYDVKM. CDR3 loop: CASTTPMRGQGNYEQYF. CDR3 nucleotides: TGTGCCAGCACCACCCCCATGCGTGGACAGGGTAACTACGAGCAGTACTTC.

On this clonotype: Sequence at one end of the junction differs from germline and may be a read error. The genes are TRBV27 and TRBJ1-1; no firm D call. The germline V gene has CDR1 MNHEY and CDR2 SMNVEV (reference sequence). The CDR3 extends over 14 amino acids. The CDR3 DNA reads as TGTGCCAGCATTTTAGTTCTGCATAACACTGAAGCTTTCTTT. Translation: CASILVLHNTEAFF.

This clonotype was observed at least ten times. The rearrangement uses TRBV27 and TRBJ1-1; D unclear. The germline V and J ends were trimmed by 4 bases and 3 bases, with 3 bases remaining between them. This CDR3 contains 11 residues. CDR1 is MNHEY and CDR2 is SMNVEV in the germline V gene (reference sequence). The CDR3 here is CASSSYTEAFF. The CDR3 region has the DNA TGTGCCAGCAGTTCCTACACTGAAGCTTTCTTT.

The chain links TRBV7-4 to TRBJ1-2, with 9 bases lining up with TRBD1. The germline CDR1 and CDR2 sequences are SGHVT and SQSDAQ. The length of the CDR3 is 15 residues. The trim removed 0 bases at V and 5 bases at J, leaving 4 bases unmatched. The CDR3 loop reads CASSLAVGTGYGYTF. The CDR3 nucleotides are TGTGCCAGCAGCTTAGCGGTTGGGACAGGGTATGGCTACACCTTC. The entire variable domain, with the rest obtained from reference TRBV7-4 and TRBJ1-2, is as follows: GAGVSQSPRYKVAKRGRDVALRCDSISGHVTLYWYRQTLGQGSEVLTYSQSDAQRDKSGRPSGRFSAERPERSVSTLKIQRTEQGDSAVYLCASSLAVGTGYGYTFGSGTRLTVV.

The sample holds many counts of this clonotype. CDR3 in amino acids: CASSSEAQPQHF. The CDR3 region has the DNA TGTGCCAGCAGCTCTGAAGCTCAGCCCCAGCATTTT. The rearrangement joins TRBV7-2 to TRBJ1-5; no definite D call. Germline CDR1 SGHTA, CDR2 FQGNSA. V lost 4 bases to trimming and J lost 6 bases, with 7 bases between them. The CDR3 runs to 12 residues. Using reference TRBV7-2 and TRBJ1-5 for the parts outside the CDR3, the full variable domain is GAGVSQSPSNKVTEKGKDVELRCDPISGHTALYWYRQSLGQGLEFLIYFQGNSAPDKSGLPSDRFSAERTGGSVSTLTIQRTQQEDSAVYLCASSSEAQPQHFGDGTRLSIL.

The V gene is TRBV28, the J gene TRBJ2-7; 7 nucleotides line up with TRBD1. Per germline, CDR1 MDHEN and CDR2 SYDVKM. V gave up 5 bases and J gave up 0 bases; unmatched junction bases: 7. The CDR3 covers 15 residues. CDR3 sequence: CASSGLRDSSYEQYF. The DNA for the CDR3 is TGTGCCAGCAGTGGTCTCCGGGACAGCTCCTACGAGCAGTACTTC.

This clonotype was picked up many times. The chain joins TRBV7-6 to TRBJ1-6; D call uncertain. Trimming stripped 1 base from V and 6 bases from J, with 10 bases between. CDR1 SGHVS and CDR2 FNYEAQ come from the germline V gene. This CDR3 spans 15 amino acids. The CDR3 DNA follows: TGTGCCAGCAGCTTAGATGGGGTGGGTAATTCACCCCTCCACTTT. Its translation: CASSLDGVGNSPLHF. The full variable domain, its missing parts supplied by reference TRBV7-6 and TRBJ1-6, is GAGVSQSPRYKVTKRGQDVALRCDPISGHVSLYWYRQALGQGPEFLTYFNYEAQQDKSGLPNDRFSAERPEGSISTLTIQRTEQRDSAMYRCASSLDGVGNSPLHFGNGTRLTVT.

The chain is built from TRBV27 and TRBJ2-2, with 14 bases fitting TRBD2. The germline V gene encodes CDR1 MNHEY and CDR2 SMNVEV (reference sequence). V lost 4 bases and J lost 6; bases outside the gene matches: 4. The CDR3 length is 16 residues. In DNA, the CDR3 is TGTGCCAGCAGTTCCGGGACTAGCGGGAGATCCGGGGAGCTGTTTTTT. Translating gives CASSSGTSGRSGELFF.

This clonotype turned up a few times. CDR3 bases: TGTGCCATCAGTGATAACAGGGGTGACACCATATATTTT. Residues: CAISDNRGDTIYF. The J gene is TRBJ1-3, the V gene TRBV10-3; 7 nucleotides align to TRBD1. CDR1 is ENHRY and CDR2 is SYGVKD in the germline V gene. The junction had 4 bases not matched to a gene; V was cut back by 3 bases and J by 8 bases. This CDR3 is built from 13 residues.

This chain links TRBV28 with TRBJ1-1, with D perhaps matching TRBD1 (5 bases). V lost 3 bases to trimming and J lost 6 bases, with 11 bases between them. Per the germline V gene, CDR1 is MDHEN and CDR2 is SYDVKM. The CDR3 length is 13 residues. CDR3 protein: CASSFGARAEAFF. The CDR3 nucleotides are TGTGCCAGCAGTTTCGGGGCGCGGGCTGAAGCTTTCTTT. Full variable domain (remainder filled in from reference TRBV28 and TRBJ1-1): DVKVTQSSRYLVKRTGEKVFLECVQDMDHENMFWYRQDPGLGLRLIYFSYDVKMKEKGDIPEGYSVSREKKERFSLILESASTNQTSMYLCASSFGARAEAFFGQGTRLTVV.

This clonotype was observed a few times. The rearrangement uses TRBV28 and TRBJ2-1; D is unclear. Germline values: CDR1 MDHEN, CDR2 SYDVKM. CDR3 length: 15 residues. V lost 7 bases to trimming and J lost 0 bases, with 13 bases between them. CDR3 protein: CASKGSGRSYNEQFF. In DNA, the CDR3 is TGTGCCAGCAAAGGTTCCGGGCGCTCCTACAATGAGCAGTTCTTC.

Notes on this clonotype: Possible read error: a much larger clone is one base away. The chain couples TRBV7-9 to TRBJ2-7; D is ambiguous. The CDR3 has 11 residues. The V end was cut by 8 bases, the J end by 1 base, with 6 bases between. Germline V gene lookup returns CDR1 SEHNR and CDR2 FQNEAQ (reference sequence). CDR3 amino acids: CASAQSYEQYF. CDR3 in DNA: TGTGCCAGCGCACAATCCTACGAGCAGTACTTC. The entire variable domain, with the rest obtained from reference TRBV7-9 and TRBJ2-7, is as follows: DTGVSQNPRHKITKRGQNVTFRCDPISEHNRLYWYRQTLGQGPEFLTYFQNEAQLEKSRLLSDRFSAERPKGSFSTLEIQRTEQGDSAMYLCASAQSYEQYFGPGTRLTVT.

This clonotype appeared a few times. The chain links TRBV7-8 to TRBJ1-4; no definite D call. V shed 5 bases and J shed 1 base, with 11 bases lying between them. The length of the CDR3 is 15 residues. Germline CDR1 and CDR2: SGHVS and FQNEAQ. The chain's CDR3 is CASSPRPETNEKLFF. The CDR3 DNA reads TGTGCCAGCAGCCCCAGGCCTGAAACTAATGAAAAACTGTTTTTT.

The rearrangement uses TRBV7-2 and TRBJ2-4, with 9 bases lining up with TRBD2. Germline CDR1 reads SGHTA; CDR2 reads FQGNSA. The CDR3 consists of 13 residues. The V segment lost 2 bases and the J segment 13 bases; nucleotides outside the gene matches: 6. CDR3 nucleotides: TGTGCCAGCAGCTTAATGGCGGGAGGGTTACAGTACTTC. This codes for CASSLMAGGLQYF.

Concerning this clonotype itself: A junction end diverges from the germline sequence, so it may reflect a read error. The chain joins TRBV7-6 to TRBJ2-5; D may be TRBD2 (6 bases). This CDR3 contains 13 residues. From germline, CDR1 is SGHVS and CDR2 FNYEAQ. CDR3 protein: CARSSQGGATTYF. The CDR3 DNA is TGTGCCAGAAGCTCCCAAGGAGGGGCAACCACGTACTTC.

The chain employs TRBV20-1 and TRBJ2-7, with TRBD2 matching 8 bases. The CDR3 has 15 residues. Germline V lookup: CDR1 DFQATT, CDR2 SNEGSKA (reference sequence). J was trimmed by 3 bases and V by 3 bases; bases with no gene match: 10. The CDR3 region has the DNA TGCAGTGCTAGGAGGAGCGGGAGACAATTCTACGAGCAGTACTTC. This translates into CSARRSGRQFYEQYF.

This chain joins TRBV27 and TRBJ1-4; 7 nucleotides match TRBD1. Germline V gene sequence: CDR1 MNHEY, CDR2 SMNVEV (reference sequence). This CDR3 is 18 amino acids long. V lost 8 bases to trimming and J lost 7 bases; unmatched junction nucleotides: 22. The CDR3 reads CASGEYRGSSVVGEKLFF. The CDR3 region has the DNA TGTGCCAGCGGGGAGTACAGGGGAAGTTCGGTAGTAGGTGAAAAACTGTTTTTT.

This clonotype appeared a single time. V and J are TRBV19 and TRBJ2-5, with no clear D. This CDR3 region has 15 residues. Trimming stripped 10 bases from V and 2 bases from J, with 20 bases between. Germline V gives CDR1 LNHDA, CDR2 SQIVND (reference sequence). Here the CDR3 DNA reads TGTGCCATTAAAAGCGATTCAATCAGGCAAGAGACCCAGTACTTC. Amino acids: CAIKSDSIRQETQYF.

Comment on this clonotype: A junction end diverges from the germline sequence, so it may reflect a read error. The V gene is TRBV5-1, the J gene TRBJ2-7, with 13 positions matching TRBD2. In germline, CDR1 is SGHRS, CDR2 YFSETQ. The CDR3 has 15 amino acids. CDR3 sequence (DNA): TGCACCAGCAGCGGACTAGCGGGGGCTAACTACGAGCAGTACTTC. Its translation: CTSSGLAGANYEQYF.

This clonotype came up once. CDR3 sequence: CASRVTGSQKLFF. In DNA form, the CDR3 reads TGTGCCAGCAGAGTTACAGGGAGTCAAAAACTGTTTTTT. V is TRBV27 and J is TRBJ1-4, with a tentative D call TRBD1 (6 bases). With 6 bases removed from V and 9 bases from J, the gap between germline ends came to 14 bases. Germline V lookup: CDR1 MNHEY, CDR2 SMNVEV (reference sequence). The CDR3 has 13 residues.

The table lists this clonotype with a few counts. CDR3 sequence (DNA): TGTGCCAGCAGCTTAGATCCGTTAGGCCAACATAACTATGGCTACACCTTC. As protein: CASSLDPLGQHNYGYTF. This chain links TRBV7-9 with TRBJ1-2; D is unresolved. Per the germline V gene, CDR1 is SEHNR and CDR2 is FQNEAQ (reference sequence). The CDR3 spans 17 residues. Trimming removed 1 base at V and 1 base at J, with 16 bases between.

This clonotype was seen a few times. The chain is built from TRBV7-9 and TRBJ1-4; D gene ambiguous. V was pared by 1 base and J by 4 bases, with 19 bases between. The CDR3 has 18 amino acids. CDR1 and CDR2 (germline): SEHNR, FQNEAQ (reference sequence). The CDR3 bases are TGTGCCAGCAGCTTAGGGTTTCGGCCACTCTCTCGTAATGAAAAACTGTTTTTT. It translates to CASSLGFRPLSRNEKLFF.

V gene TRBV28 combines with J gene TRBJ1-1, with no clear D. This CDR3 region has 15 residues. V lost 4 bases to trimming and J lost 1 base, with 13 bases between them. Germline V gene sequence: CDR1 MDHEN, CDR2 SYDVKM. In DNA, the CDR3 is TGTGCCAGCAGTTATTTGGACCCTGAGAACACTGAAGCTTTCTTT. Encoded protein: CASSYLDPENTEAFF.

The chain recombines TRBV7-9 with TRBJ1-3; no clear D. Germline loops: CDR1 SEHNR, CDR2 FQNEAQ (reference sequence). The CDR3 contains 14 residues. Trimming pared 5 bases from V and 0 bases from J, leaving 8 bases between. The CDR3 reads CASSQRNSGNTIYF. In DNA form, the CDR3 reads TGTGCCAGCAGCCAACGTAACTCTGGAAACACCATATATTTT.

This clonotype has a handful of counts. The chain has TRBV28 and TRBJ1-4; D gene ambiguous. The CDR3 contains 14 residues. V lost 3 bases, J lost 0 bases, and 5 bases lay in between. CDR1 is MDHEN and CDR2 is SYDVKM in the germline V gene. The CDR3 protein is CASSFDSTNEKLFF. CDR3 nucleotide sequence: TGTGCCAGCAGTTTCGACTCAACTAATGAAAAACTGTTTTTT.

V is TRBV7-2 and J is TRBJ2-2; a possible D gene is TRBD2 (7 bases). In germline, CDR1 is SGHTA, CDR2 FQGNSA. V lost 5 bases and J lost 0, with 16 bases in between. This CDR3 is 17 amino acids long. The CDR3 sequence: CASSVGGRGSNTGELFF. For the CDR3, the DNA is TGTGCCAGCAGCGTAGGGGGGAGGGGCTCGAACACCGGGGAGCTGTTTTTT.

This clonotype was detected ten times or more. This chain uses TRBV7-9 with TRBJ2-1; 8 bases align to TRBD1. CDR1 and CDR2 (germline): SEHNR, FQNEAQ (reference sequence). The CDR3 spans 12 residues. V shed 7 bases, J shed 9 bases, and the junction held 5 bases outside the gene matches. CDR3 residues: CASKQGGSEQFF. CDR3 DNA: TGTGCCAGCAAACAGGGGGGCAGTGAGCAGTTCTTC.